One and the same sample provided the 2 T cell receptor beta chains below, sequenced in a study of T-cell memory formation after mild COVID-19. TCRdb reprocessed the 5' RACE reads via MiXCR and lists one record per CDR3 protein. Here the sample spans about 350,000 distinct CDR3 sequences, under 25% being singletons. Sequencing input: PBMCs or a T cell subset sorted from them (not recorded which). These receptors came from a young man who had mild COVID-19 (a few samples of this study predate the infection). Cell type and time point are not known.

CDR3 sequence reads: CSASTSGLTGELFF. In nucleotides, the CDR3 is TGCAGCGCCTCAACTTCAGGGCTCACCGGGGAGCTGTTTTTT. The chain employs TRBV29-1 and TRBJ2-2; TRBD1 is a possible D gene (5 bases). Germline V gene data show CDR1 as SQVTM and CDR2 as ANQGSEA. V dropped 7 bases and J dropped 4 bases, with 16 bases sitting between them. The CDR3 runs to 14 residues.

The rearrangement uses TRBV20-1 and TRBJ2-3, with D perhaps matching TRBD1 (6 bases). CDR3 length: 17 amino acids. Germline V gives CDR1 DFQATT, CDR2 SNEGSKA (reference sequence). Trimming left V 6 bases short and J 0 bases short, with 22 bases between. The CDR3 DNA reads as TGCAGTGCCCCTAGGGGATCCGGGACATCTAGCACAGATACGCAGTATTTT. It encodes CSAPRGSGTSSTDTQYF.